This is a list of T cell receptor beta chains from one sample in a study of blood T cell repertoires in COVID-19. Some clones are missing from TCRdb's copy, which holds only in-frame ones; the method was immunoSEQ multiplex PCR. The sample comprises roughly 460,000 clones, around 90% of which are singletons, and 0.7% to 1% rests with the top ten. The source material was peripheral blood. These receptors came from a man aged 18 to 30 with COVID-19, enrolled during active disease. Both conserved end residues are part of each CDR3.

V gene: TRBV6-5; CDR3 protein: CATNGGGGYGYTF
V gene: TRBV14; CDR3 protein: CASSQNSGGLNEQFF
V gene: TRBV6-2/TRBV6-3; CDR3 protein: CASSYVRTTNTGELFF
V gene: TRBV5-4; CDR3 protein: CASSIQGWSTEAFF
V gene: TRBV11-2; CDR3 protein: CASSLGSGAGQETQYF
V gene: TRBV7-9; CDR3 protein: CASSLALGAEIYEQYF
V gene: TRBV3-1/TRBV3-2; CDR3 protein: CASSPFRWLRSEQYF
V gene: TRBV6-4; CDR3 protein: CASSADRMNTEAFF
V gene: TRBV5-1; CDR3 protein: CASSAIQGARETQYF
V gene: TRBV7-8; CDR3 protein: CASSSQRLQGNYGYTF
V gene: TRBV2; CDR3 protein: CASTTGGIDTQYF
V gene: TRBV2; CDR3 protein: CASTEPGNTIYF
V gene: TRBV5-4; CDR3 protein: CASSLNQASKNIQYF
V gene: TRBV7-6; CDR3 protein: CASSLDQATNEKLFF
V gene: TRBV6-2/TRBV6-3; CDR3 protein: CASSSGVLTEAFF
V gene: TRBV9; CDR3 protein: CASSVVGGSYNEQFF
V gene: TRBV11-3; CDR3 protein: CASSDRLAGGGEQFF
V gene: TRBV7-3; CDR3 protein: CASSFTGRDTQYF
V gene: TRBV7-9; CDR3 protein: CASSADLRNYGYTF
V gene: TRBV5-1; CDR3 protein: CASSLLAGDRQETQYF
V gene: TRBV7-2; CDR3 protein: CASSSRDRDGQFF
V gene: TRBV28; CDR3 protein: CASSLPLAGGGELFF
V gene: TRBV2; CDR3 protein: CASSDKWDWAGQSQPQHF
V gene: TRBV10-3; CDR3 protein: CAISESLWSSGDNEQFF
V gene: TRBV28; CDR3 protein: CASSTRTGRNTIYF
V gene: TRBV5-1; CDR3 protein: CASSSGDRFRGKETQYF
V gene: TRBV7-2; CDR3 protein: CASSLGLAFYEQYF
V gene: TRBV7-9; CDR3 protein: CASSLSSTHYNEQFF
V gene: TRBV6-5; CDR3 protein: CASSLDRGPSGREQYF
V gene: TRBV27; CDR3 protein: CASSLGLNTGELFF
V gene: TRBV19; CDR3 protein: CASSKVTGTYSYEQYF
V gene: TRBV10-2; CDR3 protein: CASTFSVETGSPLHF
V gene: TRBV11-2; CDR3 protein: CASSPEGGRGYF
V gene: TRBV2; CDR3 protein: CASSLDSTNEKLFF
V gene: TRBV4-1; CDR3 protein: CASSPSQGARETQYF
V gene: TRBV2; CDR3 protein: CASRAIYNEQFF
V gene: TRBV4-1; CDR3 protein: CASSRREGMTNEKLFF
V gene: TRBV10-3; CDR3 protein: CAISEFRTGFFGYTF
V gene: TRBV10-1; CDR3 protein: CASSETRNQPQHF
V gene: TRBV5-6; CDR3 protein: CASIRDFGDTEAFF
V gene: TRBV9; CDR3 protein: CASSPQWSYEQYF
V gene: TRBV5-6; CDR3 protein: CASSSMSYEQYF
V gene: TRBV18; CDR3 protein: CASSPPGVGGETQYF
V gene: TRBV7-9; CDR3 protein: CASSSSGRMWRNIQYF
V gene: TRBV19; CDR3 protein: CASSPGLAAYEQYF
V gene: TRBV7-8; CDR3 protein: CASSLVLAGTSEQFF
V gene: TRBV7-9; CDR3 protein: CASSLNQYRGAEAFF
V gene: TRBV18; CDR3 protein: CASSPSLAGVDEQFF
V gene: TRBV7-9; CDR3 protein: CASSRPGTSSYEQYF